This T cell receptor (beta chain) was obtained from a study of blood T cell repertoires in COVID-19. This clone was seen a single time. The table came from immunoSEQ multiplex PCR; TCRdb's copy has only in-frame clones and leaves some out. The sample holds approximately 150,000 clones, roughly 86% seen once. Germline CDR1 and CDR2: KGHSH and LQKENI. The V end lost 3 bases, the J end lost 5 bases, and 11 bases lay between the germline ends. The CDR3 loop spans 13 amino acids. This TCR derives from a woman aged 50 to 60 with acute or convalescent COVID-19. This chain joins TRBV18 and TRBJ2-7; no definite D call. The sample taken for sequencing was peripheral blood. The chain's CDR3 is CASSPLETHEQYF. The DNA of the CDR3 is TGTGCCAGCTCACCGTTAGAAACCCACGAGCAGTACTTC.